This note documents a single TCR beta chain sequence. Its antigen is unidentified. V lost 6 bases, J lost 5 bases, and 17 bases stayed unmatched. CDR1 is MNHEY and CDR2 is SVGEGT in the germline V gene. This CDR3 comprises 17 residues. TCRdb redid the calling of the RT-PCR reads with MiXCR, one entry per CDR3 protein. The sample has fewer than 650,000 distinct CDR3 sequences, over 10% seen once. This entry comes from a study of response to subunit inactivated influenza vaccine. Study results and caveats: Seasonal influenza vaccination, on each occasion, was suggested by the authors to recruit few new T cells.

The input for sequencing was PBMCs from blood, taken about 40 days after vaccination. The genes are TRBV6-2 or TRBV6-3 and TRBJ2-3, with 7 bases that match TRBD1. The clonotype was recovered from a man aged 45-65 years who received an inactivated influenza vaccine. This chain's CDR3 is CASSYTRQGRREDTQYF. The CDR3 nucleotides read TGTGCCAGCAGCTATACCCGACAGGGAAGAAGGGAAGATACGCAGTATTTT.